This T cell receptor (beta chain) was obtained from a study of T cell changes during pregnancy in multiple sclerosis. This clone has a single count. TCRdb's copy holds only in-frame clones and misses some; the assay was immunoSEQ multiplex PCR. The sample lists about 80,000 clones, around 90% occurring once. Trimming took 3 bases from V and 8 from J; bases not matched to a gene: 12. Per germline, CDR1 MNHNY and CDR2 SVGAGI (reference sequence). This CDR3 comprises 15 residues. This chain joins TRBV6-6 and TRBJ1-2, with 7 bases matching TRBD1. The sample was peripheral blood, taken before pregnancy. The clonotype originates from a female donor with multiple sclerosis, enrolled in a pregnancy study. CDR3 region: CASSYAPETGEGYTF. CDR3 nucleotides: TGTGCCAGCAGTTATGCCCCAGAAACAGGGGAAGGCTACACCTTC.